This T cell receptor beta chain is from a study of OX40 agonist ivuxolimab in advanced cancers. Study-wide background: Intravenous ivuxolimab at 0.01 to 10 mg/kg was given to patients every 2 weeks.

Points from the study as a whole: In CD8+ T cells, expanded clones were on average more numerous than in CD4+.

TCRdb's copy holds only in-frame clones and misses some; the assay was immunoSEQ multiplex PCR. The sample carries about 96,000 clones, around 80% recorded once. Germline V gives CDR1 SQVTM, CDR2 ANQGSEA. V was pared by 4 bases and J by 2 bases, with 21 bases between. The CDR3 runs to 16 residues. Of note for this clone: Its antigen is not identified.

The genes are TRBV29-1 and TRBJ2-7; D is perhaps TRBD2 (5 bases). Sequencing used CD4+ or CD8+ T cells sorted from blood, obtained in a trial of the OX40 agonist ivuxolimab. This TCR came from an adult with an advanced solid tumor such as melanoma, head and neck, liver or kidney cancer. The CDR3 DNA reads TGCAGCGTTGCCCTGCCCCAAGGCGGGCTCACCTACGAGCAGTACTTC. Protein sequence: CSVALPQGGLTYEQYF.